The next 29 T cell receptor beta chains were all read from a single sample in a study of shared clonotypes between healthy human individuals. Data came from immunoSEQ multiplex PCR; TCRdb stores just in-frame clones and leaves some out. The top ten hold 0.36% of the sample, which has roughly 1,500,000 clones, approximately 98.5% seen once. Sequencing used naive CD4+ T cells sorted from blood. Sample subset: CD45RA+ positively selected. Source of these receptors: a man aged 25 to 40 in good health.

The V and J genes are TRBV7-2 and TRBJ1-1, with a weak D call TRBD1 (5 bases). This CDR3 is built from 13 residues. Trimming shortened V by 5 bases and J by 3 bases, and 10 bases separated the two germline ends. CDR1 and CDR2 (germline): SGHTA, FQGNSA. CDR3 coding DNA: TGTGCCAGCAGCGTCCGGGGCGACACTGAAGCTTTCTTT. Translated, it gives CASSVRGDTEAFF.

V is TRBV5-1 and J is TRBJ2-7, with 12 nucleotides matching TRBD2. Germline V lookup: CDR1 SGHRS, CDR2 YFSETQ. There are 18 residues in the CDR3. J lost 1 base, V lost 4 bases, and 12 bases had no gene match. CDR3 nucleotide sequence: TGCGCCAGCAGCCATTATCCCACGACTAGCGGGAGTTCCTACGAGCAGTACTTC. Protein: CASSHYPTTSGSSYEQYF.

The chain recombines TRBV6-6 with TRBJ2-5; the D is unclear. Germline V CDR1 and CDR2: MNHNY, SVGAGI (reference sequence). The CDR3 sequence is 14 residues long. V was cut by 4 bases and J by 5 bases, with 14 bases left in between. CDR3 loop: CASSLESSGETQYF. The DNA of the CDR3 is TGTGCCAGCAGTTTGGAATCCTCGGGCGAGACCCAGTACTTC.

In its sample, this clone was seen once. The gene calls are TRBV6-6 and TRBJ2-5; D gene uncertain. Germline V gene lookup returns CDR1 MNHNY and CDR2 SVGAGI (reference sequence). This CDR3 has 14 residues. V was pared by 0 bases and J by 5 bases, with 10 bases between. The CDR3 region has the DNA TGTGCCAGCAGTTACTCGTCGTTTGGGGAGACCCAGTACTTC. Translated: CASSYSSFGETQYF.

The CDR3 is CASSPSVVGQGVWVGNIQYF. The CDR3 DNA is TGTGCCAGCAGTCCGTCGGTGGTTGGACAGGGGGTTTGGGTGGGAAACATTCAGTACTTC. The genes are TRBV27 and TRBJ2-4; 10 nucleotides align to TRBD1. The CDR3 sequence is 20 residues long. V lost 5 bases, J lost 6 bases, and 22 bases stayed unmatched. The germline CDR1 and CDR2 sequences are MNHEY and SMNVEV (reference sequence).

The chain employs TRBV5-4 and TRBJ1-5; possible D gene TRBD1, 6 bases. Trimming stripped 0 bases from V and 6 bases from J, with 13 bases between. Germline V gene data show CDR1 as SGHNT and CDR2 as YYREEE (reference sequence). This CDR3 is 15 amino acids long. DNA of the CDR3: TGTGCCAGCAGCTTGGCAGGGGTTGATAGTCAGCCCCAGCATTTT. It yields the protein CASSLAGVDSQPQHF.

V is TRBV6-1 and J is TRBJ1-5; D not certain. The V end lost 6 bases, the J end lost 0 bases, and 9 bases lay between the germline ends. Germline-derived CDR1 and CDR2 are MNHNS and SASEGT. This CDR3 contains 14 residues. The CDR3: CASSSRNSNQPQHF. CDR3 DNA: TGTGCCAGCAGCTCCAGGAATAGCAATCAGCCCCAGCATTTT.

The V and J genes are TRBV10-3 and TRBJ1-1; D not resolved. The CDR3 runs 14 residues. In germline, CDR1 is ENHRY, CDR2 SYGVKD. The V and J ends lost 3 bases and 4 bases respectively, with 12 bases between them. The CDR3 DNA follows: TGTGCCATCAGTGAAGCGGGGTTGAGCACTGAAGCTTTCTTT. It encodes CAISEAGLSTEAFF.

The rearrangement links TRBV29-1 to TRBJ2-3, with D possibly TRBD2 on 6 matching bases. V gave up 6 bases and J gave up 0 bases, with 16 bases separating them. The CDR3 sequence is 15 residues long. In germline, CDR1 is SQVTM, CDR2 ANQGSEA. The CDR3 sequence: CSVAGTPASTDTQYF. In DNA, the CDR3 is TGCAGCGTCGCGGGAACACCCGCTAGCACAGATACGCAGTATTTT.

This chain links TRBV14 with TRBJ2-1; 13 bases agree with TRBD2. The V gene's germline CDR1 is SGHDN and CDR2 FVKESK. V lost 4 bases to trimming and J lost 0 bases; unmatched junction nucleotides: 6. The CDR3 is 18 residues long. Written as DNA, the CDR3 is TGTGCCAGCAGCCCGGGACTAGCGGGACCAGCCTCCTACAATGAGCAGTTCTTC. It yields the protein CASSPGLAGPASYNEQFF.

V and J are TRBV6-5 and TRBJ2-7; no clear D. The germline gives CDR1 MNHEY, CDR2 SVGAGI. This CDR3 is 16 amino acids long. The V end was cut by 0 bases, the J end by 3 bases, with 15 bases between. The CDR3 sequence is CASSYSSAITDYEQYF. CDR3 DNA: TGTGCCAGCAGTTACTCGTCGGCAATAACCGACTACGAGCAGTACTTC.

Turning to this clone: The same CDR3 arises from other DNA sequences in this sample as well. DNA for the CDR3: TGCAGCGTTGTCGGGGGGCCAGAGACCCAGTACTTC. Protein product: CSVVGGPETQYF. The chain uses TRBV29-1 and TRBJ2-5; D is possibly TRBD2 (7 bases). Trimming took 4 bases from V and 4 from J, leaving 10 bases between them. The CDR3 runs 12 residues. Germline CDR1 is SQVTM and CDR2 is ANQGSEA.

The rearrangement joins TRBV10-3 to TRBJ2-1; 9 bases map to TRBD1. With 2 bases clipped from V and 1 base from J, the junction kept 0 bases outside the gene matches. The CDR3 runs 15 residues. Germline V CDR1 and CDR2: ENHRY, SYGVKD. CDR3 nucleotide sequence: TGTGCCATCAGTGAGGGGACAGGGTCCTACAATGAGCAGTTCTTC. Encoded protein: CAISEGTGSYNEQFF.

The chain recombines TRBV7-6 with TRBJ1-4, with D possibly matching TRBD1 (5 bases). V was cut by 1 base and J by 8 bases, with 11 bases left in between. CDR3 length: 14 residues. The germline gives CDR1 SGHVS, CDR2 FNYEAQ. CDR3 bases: TGTGCCAGCAGCTTAGGGGCAGGGCGCGAAAAACTGTTTTTT. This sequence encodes CASSLGAGREKLFF.

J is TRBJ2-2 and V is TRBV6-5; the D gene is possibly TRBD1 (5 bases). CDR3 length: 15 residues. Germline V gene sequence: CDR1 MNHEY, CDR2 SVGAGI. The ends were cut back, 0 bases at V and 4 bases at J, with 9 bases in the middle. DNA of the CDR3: TGTGCCAGCAGTTACTCAGGGGTTGGCACCGGGGAGCTGTTTTTT. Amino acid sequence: CASSYSGVGTGELFF.

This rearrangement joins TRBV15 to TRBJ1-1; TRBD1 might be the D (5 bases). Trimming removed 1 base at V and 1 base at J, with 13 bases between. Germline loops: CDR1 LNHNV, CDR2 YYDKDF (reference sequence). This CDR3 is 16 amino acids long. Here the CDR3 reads CATSRGSRGWNTEAFF. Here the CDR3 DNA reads TGTGCCACCAGCAGAGGTTCGAGGGGCTGGAACACTGAAGCTTTCTTT. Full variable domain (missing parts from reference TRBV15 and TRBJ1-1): DAMVIQNPRYQVTQFGKPVTLSCSQTLNHNVMYWYQQKSSQAPKLLFHYYDKDFNNEADTPDNFQSRRPNTSFCFLDIRSPGLGDTAMYLCATSRGSRGWNTEAFFGQGTRLTVV.

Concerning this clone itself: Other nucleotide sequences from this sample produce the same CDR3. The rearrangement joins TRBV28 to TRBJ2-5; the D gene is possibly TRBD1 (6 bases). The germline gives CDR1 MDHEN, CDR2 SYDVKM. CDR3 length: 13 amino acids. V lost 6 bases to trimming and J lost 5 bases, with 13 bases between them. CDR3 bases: TGTGCCAGCAGAAACACAGGGCAGGAGACCCAGTACTTC. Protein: CASRNTGQETQYF. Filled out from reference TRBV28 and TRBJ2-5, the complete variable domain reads DVKVTQSSRYLVKRTGEKVFLECVQDMDHENMFWYRQDPGLGLRLIYFSYDVKMKEKGDIPEGYSVSREKKERFSLILESASTNQTSMYLCASRNTGQETQYFGPGTRLLVL.

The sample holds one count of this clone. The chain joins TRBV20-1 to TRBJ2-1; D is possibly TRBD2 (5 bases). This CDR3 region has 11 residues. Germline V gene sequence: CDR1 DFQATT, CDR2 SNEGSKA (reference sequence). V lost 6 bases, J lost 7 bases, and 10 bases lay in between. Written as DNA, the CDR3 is TGCAGTGCAGCTCTAGCAAATGAGCAGTTCTTC. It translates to CSAALANEQFF.

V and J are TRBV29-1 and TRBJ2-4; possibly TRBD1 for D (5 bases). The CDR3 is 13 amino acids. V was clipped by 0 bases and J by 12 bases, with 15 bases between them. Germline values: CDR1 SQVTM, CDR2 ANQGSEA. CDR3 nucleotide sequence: TGCAGCGTTGAAGATCGGGCAGGGCCCTATCAGTACTTC. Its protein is CSVEDRAGPYQYF.

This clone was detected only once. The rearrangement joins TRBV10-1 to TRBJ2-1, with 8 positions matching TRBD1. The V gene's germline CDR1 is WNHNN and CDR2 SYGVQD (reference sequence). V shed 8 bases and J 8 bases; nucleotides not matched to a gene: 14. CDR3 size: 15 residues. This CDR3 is CASEPGTGGFDEQFF. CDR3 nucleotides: TGCGCCAGCGAGCCCGGGACAGGAGGGTTCGATGAGCAGTTCTTC.

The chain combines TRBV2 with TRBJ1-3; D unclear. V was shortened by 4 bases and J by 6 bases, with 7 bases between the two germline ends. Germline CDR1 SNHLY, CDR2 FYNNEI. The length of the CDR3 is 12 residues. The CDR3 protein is CASSAGQNTIYF. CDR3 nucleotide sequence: TGTGCCAGCAGTGCCGGCCAAAACACCATATATTTT.

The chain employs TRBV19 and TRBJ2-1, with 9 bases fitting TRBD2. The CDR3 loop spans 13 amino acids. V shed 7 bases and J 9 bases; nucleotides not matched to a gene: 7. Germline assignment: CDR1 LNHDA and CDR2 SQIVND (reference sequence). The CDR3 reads CASIGLAGSEQFF. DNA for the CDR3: TGTGCCAGTATTGGGCTAGCGGGAAGTGAGCAGTTCTTC.

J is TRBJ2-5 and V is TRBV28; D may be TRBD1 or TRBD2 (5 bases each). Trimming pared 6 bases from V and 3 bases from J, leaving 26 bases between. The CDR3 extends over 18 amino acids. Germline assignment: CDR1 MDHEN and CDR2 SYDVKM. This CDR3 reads CASSYSSGRKNFEETQYF. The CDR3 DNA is TGTGCCAGCAGCTATAGTTCGGGACGCAAGAATTTCGAAGAGACCCAGTACTTC.

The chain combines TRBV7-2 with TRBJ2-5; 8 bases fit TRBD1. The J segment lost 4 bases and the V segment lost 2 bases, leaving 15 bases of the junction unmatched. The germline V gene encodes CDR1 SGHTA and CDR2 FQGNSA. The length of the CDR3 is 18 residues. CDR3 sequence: CASSLILAGGARLETQYF. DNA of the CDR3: TGTGCCAGCAGCTTAATTTTAGCAGGGGGCGCAAGGTTAGAGACCCAGTACTTC.

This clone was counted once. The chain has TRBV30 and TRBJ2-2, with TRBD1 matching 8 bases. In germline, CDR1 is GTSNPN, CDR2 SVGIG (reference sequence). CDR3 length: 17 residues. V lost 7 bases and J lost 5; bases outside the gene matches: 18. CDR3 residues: CASNRQGATVITGELFF. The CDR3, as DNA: TGTGCCTCAAACAGGCAGGGGGCGACGGTTATAACCGGGGAGCTGTTTTTT.

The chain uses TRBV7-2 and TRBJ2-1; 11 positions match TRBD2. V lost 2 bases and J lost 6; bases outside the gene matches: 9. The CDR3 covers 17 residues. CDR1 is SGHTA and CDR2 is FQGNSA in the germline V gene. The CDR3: CASSLITGTSGPNEQFF. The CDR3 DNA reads TGTGCCAGCAGCTTAATAACCGGGACTAGCGGACCCAATGAGCAGTTCTTC.

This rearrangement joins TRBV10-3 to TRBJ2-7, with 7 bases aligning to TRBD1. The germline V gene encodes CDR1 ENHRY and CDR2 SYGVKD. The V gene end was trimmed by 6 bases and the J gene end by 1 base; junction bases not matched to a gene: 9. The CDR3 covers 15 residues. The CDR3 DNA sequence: TGTGCCATCAGGGAAGCAGGGGGTAGTTCCTACGAGCAGTACTTC. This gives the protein CAIREAGGSSYEQYF.

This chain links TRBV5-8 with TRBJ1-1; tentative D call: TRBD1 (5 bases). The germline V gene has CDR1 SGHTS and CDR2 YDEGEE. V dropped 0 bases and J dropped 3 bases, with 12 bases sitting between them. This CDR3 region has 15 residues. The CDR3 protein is CASSLERGRDTEAFF. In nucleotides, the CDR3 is TGTGCCAGCAGCTTGGAGAGGGGCCGGGACACTGAAGCTTTCTTT.

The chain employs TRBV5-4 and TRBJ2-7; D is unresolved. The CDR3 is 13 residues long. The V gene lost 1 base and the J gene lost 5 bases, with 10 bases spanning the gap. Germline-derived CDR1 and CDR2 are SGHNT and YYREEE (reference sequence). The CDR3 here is CASSLSAFNEQYF. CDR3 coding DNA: TGTGCCAGCAGCTTGTCCGCTTTCAACGAGCAGTACTTC.